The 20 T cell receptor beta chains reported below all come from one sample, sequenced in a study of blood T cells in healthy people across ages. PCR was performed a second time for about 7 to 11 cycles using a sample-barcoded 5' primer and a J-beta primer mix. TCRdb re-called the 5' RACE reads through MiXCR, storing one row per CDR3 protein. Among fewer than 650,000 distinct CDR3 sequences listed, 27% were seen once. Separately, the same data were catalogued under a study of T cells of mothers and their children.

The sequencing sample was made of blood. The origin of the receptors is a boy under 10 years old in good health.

CDR3: CASSLEAAGVFYEQYF. The CDR3, as DNA: TGTGCCAGCAGCTTGGAAGCCGCGGGAGTTTTCTACGAGCAGTACTTC. This chain joins TRBV5-5 and TRBJ2-7; 7 positions agree with TRBD2. Unmatched junction bases numbered 9, after V lost 0 bases and J lost 3 bases. Per the germline V gene, CDR1 is SGHKS and CDR2 is YYEKEE (reference sequence). The CDR3 runs 16 residues.

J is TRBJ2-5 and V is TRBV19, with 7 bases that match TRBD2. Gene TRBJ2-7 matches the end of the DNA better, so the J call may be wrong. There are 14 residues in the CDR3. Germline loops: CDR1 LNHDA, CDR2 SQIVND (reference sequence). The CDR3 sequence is CASSSLAAAYEQYF. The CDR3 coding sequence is TGTGCCAGTAGTTCCCTAGCGGCCGCCTACGAGCAGTACTTC.

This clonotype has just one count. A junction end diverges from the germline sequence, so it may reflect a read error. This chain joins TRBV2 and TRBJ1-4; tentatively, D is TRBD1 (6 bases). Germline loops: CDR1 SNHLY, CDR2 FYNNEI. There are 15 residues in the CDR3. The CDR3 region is CTSNPQGNVNEKLFF. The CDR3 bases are TGTACCAGCAACCCACAGGGCAATGTCAATGAAAAACTGTTTTTT.

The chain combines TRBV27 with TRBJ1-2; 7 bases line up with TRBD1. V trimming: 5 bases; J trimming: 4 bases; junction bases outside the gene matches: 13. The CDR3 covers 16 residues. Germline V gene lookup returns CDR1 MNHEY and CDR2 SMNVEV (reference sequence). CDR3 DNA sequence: TGTGCCAGCAGTCCTTCAGGGGGGGGGGCTATCTATGGCTACACCTTC. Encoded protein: CASSPSGGGAIYGYTF.

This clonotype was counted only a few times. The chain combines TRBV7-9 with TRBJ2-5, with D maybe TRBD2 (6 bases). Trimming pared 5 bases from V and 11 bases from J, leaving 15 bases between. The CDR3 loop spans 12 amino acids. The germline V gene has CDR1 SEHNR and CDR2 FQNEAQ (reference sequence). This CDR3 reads CASSQTSWEQYF. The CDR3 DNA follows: TGTGCCAGCAGCCAGACTAGTTGGGAGCAGTACTTC. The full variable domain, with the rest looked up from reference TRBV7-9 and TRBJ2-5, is DTGVSQNPRHKITKRGQNVTFRCDPISEHNRLYWYRQTLGQGPEFLTYFQNEAQLEKSRLLSDRFSAERPKGSFSTLEIQRTEQGDSAMYLCASSQTSWEQYFGPGTRLLVL.

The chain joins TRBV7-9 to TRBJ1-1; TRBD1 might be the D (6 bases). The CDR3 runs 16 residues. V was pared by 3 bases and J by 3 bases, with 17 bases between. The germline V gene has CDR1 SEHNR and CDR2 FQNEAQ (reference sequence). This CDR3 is CASSFLRGGRDTEAFF. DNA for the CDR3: TGTGCCAGCAGCTTTCTCCGGGGGGGCAGGGACACTGAAGCTTTCTTT.

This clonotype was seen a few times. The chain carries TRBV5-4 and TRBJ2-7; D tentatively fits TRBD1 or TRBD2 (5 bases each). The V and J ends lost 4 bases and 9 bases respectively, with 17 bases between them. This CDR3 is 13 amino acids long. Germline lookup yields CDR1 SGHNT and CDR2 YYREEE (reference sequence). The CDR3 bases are TGTGCCAGCAGCGGGGGACCCACACAAGGGCAGTACTTC. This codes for CASSGGPTQGQYF.

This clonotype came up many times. The CDR3 loop is CSVSTAANGYTF. The CDR3 DNA reads TGCAGCGTCTCCACGGCGGCGAATGGCTACACCTTC. V and J are TRBV29-1 and TRBJ1-2; unclear D gene. Trimming removed 6 bases at V and 6 bases at J, with 14 bases between. From germline, CDR1 is SQVTM and CDR2 ANQGSEA. This CDR3 has 12 residues.

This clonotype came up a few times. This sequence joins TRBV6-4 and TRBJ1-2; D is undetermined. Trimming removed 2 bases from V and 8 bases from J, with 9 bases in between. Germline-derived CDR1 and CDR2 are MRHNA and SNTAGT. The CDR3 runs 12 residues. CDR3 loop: CASSDDWKGYTF. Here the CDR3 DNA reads TGTGCCAGCAGTGACGATTGGAAAGGCTACACCTTC.

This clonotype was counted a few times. This CDR3 is CASSYWGSGNEQFF. DNA of the CDR3: TGTGCCAGCAGTTACTGGGGTAGCGGTAATGAGCAGTTCTTC. This chain links TRBV6-5 with TRBJ2-1; the D gene is possibly TRBD2 (6 bases). The CDR3 runs to 14 residues. V was shortened by 1 base and J by 7 bases, with 11 bases between the two germline ends. Germline values: CDR1 MNHEY, CDR2 SVGAGI.

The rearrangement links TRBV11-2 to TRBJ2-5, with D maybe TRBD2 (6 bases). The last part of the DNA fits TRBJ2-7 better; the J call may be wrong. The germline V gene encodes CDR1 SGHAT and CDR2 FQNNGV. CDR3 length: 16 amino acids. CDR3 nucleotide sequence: TGTGCCAGCAGCTTAGTTTCCGCGGGGTATTACTACGAGCAGTACTTC. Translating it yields CASSLVSAGYYYEQYF.

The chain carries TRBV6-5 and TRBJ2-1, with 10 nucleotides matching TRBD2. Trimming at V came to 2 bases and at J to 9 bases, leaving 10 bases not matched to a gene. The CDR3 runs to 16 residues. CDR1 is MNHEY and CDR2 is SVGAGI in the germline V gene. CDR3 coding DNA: TGTGCCAGCAGTTACCCGTCTAGCGGGAGTCGCGGTGAGCAGTTCTTC. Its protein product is CASSYPSSGSRGEQFF.

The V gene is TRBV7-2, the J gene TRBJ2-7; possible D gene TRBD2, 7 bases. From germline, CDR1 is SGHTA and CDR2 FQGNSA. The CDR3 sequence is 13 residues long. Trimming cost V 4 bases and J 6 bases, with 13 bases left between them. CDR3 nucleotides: TGTGCCAGCAGCTGGGGGGGCTCGGGCGAGCAGTACTTC. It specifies CASSWGGSGEQYF.

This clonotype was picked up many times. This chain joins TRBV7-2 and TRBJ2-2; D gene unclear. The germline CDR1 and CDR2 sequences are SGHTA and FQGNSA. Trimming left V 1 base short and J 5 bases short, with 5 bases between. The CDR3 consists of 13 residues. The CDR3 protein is CASSLEWTGELFF. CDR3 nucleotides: TGTGCCAGCAGCTTAGAGTGGACCGGGGAGCTGTTTTTT.

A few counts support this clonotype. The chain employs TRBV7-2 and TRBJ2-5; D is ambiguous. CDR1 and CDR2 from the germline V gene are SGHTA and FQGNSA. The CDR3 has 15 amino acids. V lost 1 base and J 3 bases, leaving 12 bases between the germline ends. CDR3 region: CASSLEAPHKETQYF. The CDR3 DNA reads TGTGCCAGCAGCTTAGAGGCCCCCCACAAAGAGACCCAGTACTTC.

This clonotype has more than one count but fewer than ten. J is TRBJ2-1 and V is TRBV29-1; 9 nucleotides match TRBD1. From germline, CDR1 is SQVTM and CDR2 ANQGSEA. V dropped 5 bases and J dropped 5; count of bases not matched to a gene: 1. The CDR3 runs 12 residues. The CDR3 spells CSVRTGDNEQFF. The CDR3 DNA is TGCAGCGTTCGGACAGGGGACAATGAGCAGTTCTTC.

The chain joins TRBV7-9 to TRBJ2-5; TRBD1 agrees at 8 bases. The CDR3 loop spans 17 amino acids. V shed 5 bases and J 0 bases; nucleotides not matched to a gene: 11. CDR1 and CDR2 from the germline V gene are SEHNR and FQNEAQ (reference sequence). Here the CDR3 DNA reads TGTGCCAGCAGCCGCCGACAGGGGAAGAGGGACCAAGAGACCCAGTACTTC. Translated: CASSRRQGKRDQETQYF.

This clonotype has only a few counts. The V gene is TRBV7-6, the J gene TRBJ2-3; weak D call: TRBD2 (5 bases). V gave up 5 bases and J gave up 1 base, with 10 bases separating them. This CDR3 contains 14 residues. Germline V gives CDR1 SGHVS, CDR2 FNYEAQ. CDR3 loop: CASSPFGGTDTQYF. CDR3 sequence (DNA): TGTGCCAGCAGCCCCTTCGGGGGCACAGATACGCAGTATTTT.

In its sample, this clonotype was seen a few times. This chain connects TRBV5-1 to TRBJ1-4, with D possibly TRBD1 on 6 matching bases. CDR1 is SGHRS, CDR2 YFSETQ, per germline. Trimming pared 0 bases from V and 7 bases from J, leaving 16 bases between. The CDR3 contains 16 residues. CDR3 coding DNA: TGCGCCAGCAGCTTGGGATGGGGGCATGAATTTGAAAAACTGTTTTTT. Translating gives CASSLGWGHEFEKLFF. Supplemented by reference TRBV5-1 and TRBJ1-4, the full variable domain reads KAGVTQTPRYLIKTRGQQVTLSCSPISGHRSVSWYQQTPGQGLQFLFEYFSETQRNKGNFPGRFSGRQFSNSRSEMNVSTLELGDSALYLCASSLGWGHEFEKLFFGSGTQLSVL.

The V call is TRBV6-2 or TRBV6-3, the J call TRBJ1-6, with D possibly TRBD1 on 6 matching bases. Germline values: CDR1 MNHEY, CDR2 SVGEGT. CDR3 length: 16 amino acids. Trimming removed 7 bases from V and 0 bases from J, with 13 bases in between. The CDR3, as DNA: TGTGCCAGCACCCACGGACAGAGCTCCTATAATTCACCCCTCCACTTT. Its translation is CASTHGQSSYNSPLHF.